This TCR beta chain was found in a study of cytomegalovirus exposure and HLA in healthy donors. Study information: Earlier findings included more than 95 million unique TCR beta sequences obtained from 170 million or so T cells.

The PCR contained 60 Vbeta and 13 Jbeta primers. Some clones are missing from TCRdb's copy, which holds only in-frame ones; the method was immunoSEQ multiplex PCR. The table shows some 98,000 clones, with about 81% occurring only once. About this clone: Antigen: not known.

General study points: There were 150 to 200 TCR beta chains listed as cytomegalovirus-associated. Later analysis demonstrated an association between a missense DCLRE1C variant and TCR beta V- and J-gene trimming. In a later analysis, the majority of CMV-associated beta chains seemingly showed HLA restriction.

Germline CDR1 is KGHSY and CDR2 is FQNENV. The trim removed 0 bases at V and 1 base at J, leaving 6 bases unmatched. The CDR3 runs 17 residues. The chain combines TRBV16 with TRBJ2-5; TRBD2 aligns across 9 bases. This receptor was identified in a middle-aged man in good health and CMV-seronegative. The sequenced sample was PBMCs. The CDR3 DNA sequence: TGTGCCAGCAGCCAATCAGGACTAGCGATACTCCAAGAGACCCAGTACTTC. It yields the protein CASSQSGLAILQETQYF.